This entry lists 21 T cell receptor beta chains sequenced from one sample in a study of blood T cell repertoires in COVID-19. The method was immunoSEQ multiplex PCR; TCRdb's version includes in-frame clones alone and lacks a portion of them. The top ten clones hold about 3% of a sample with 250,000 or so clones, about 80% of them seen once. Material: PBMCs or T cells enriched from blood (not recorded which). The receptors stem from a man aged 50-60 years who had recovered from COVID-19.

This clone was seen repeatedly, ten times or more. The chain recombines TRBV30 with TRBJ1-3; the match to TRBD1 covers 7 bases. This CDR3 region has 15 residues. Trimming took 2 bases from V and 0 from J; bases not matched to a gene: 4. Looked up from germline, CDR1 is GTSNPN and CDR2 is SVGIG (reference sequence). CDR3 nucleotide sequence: TGTGCCTGGAGTCGGGACAGCGGCTCTGGAAACACCATATATTTT. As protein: CAWSRDSGSGNTIYF.

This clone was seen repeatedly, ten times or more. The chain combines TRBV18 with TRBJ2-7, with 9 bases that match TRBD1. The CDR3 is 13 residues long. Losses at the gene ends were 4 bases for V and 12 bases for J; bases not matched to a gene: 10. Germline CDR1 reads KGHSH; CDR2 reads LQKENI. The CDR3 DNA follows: TGTGCCAGCTCACGCCGGGACAGGGATAGGAGGTACTTC. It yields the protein CASSRRDRDRRYF. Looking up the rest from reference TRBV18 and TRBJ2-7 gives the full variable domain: NAGVMQNPRHLVRRRGQEARLRCSPMKGHSHVYWYRQLPEEGLKFMVYLQKENIIDESGMPKERFSAEFPKEGPSILRIQQVVRGDSAAYFCASSRRDRDRRYFGPGTRLTVT.

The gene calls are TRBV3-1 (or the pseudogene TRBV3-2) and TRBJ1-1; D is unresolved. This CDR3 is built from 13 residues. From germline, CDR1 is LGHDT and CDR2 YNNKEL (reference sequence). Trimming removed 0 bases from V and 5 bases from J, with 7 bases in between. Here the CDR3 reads CASSQDSVTEAFF. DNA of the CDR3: TGTGCCAGCAGCCAAGACTCAGTTACTGAAGCTTTCTTT.

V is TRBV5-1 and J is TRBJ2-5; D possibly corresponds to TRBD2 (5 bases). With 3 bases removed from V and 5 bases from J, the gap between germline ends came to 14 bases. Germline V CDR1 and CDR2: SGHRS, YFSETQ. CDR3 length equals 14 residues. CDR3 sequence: CASSWERIGETQYF. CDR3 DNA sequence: TGCGCCAGCAGCTGGGAGAGGATTGGGGAGACCCAGTACTTC.

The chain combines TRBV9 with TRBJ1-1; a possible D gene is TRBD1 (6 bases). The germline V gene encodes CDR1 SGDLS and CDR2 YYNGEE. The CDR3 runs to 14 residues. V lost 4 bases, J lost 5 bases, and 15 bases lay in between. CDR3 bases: TGTGCCAGCAGCCTGTCCTACCAGGGGACTGAAGCTTTCTTT. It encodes CASSLSYQGTEAFF.

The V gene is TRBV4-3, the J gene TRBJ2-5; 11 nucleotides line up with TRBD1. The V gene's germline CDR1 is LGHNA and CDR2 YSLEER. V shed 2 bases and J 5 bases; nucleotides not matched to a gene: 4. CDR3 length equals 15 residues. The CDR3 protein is CASSQRTGGRETQYF. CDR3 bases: TGCGCCAGCAGCCAAAGGACAGGGGGCCGGGAGACCCAGTACTTC.

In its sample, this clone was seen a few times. Here the CDR3 DNA reads TGCGCCAGCAGCTCGAGCCTCCTGGACAGTCGCTCCTATAATTCACCCCTCCACTTT. It encodes CASSSSLLDSRSYNSPLHF. The chain couples TRBV5-1 to TRBJ1-6; the D gene is possibly TRBD1 (6 bases). CDR1 is SGHRS, CDR2 YFSETQ, per germline. V lost 3 bases, J lost 0 bases, and 19 bases lay in between. This CDR3 spans 19 amino acids. The full variable domain, its missing parts supplied by reference TRBV5-1 and TRBJ1-6, is KAGVTQTPRYLIKTRGQQVTLSCSPISGHRSVSWYQQTPGQGLQFLFEYFSETQRNKGNFPGRFSGRQFSNSRSEMNVSTLELGDSALYLCASSSSLLDSRSYNSPLHFGNGTRLTVT.

As DNA, the CDR3 is TGTGCCAGCAGGGACAGAGTGAACACTGAAGCTTTCTTT. This encodes CASRDRVNTEAFF. This chain uses TRBV27 with TRBJ1-1; the D gene is possibly TRBD1 (6 bases). V dropped 6 bases and J dropped 0 bases, with 8 bases sitting between them. The CDR3 sequence is 13 residues long. Germline values: CDR1 MNHEY, CDR2 SMNVEV (reference sequence).

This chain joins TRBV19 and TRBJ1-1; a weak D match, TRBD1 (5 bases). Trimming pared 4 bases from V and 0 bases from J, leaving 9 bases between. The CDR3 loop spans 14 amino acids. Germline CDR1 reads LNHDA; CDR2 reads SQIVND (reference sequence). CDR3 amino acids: CASSTLGVNTEAFF. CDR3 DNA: TGTGCCAGTAGTACCTTAGGGGTGAACACTGAAGCTTTCTTT.

CDR3 coding DNA: TGTGCCAGCAGCTTAGATTTACGGCAGGGGGCCCACGAGCAGTACTTC. This translates into CASSLDLRQGAHEQYF. This chain connects TRBV11-2 to TRBJ2-7, with TRBD1 matching 8 bases. Germline values: CDR1 SGHAT, CDR2 FQNNGV. V shed 0 bases, J shed 5 bases, and the junction held 9 bases outside the gene matches. The CDR3 is made up of 16 amino acids.

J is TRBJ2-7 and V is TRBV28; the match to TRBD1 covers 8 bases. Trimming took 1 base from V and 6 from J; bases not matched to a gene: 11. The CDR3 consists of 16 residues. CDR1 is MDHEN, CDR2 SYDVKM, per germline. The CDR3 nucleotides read TGTGCCAGCAGTTTATCTTCCCAGGGGGCGCGGTCCGAGCAGTACTTC. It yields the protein CASSLSSQGARSEQYF.

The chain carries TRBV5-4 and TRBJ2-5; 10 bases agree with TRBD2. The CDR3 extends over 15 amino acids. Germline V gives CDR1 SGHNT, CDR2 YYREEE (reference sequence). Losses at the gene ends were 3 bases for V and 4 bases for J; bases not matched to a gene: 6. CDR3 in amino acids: CASSSSGGGGETQYF. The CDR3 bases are TGTGCCAGCAGCTCTAGCGGGGGAGGAGGAGAGACCCAGTACTTC.

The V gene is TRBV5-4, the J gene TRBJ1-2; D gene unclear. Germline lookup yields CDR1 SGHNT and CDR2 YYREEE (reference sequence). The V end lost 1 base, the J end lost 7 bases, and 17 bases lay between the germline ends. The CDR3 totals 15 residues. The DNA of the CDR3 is TGTGCCAGCAGCTTGAATAGAGGAGGGTTAAGTGGCTACACCTTC. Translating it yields CASSLNRGGLSGYTF. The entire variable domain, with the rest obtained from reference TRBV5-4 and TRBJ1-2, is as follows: ETGVTQSPTHLIKTRGQQVTLRCSSQSGHNTVSWYQQALGQGPQFIFQYYREEENGRGNFPPRFSGLQFPNYSSELNVNALELDDSALYLCASSLNRGGLSGYTFGSGTRLTVV.

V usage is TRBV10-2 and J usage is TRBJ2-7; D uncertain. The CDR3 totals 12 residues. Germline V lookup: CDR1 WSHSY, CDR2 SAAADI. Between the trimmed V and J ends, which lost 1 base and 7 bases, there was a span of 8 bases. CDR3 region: CASSEFTGEQYF. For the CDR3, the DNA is TGCGCCAGCAGTGAGTTTACCGGGGAGCAGTACTTC.

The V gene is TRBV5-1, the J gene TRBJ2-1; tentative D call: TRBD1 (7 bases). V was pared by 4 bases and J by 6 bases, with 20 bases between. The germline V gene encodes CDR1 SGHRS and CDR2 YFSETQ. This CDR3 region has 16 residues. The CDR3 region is CASSLTTGVGGNEQFF. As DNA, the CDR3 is TGCGCCAGCAGCCTGACAACAGGGGTCGGGGGCAATGAGCAGTTCTTC.

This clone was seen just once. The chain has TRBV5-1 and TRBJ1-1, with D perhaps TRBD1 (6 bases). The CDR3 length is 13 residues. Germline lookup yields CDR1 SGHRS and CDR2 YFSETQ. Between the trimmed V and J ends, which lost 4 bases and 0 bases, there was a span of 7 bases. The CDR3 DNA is TGCGCCAGCAGCACAGGGATGAACACTGAAGCTTTCTTT. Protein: CASSTGMNTEAFF.

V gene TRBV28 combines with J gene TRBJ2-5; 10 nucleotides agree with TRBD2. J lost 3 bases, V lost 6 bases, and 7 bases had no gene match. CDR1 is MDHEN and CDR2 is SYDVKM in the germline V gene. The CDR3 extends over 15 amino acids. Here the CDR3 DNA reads TGTGCCAGCAGGGCAGCGGGAGGGACTGAAGAGACCCAGTACTTC. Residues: CASRAAGGTEETQYF.

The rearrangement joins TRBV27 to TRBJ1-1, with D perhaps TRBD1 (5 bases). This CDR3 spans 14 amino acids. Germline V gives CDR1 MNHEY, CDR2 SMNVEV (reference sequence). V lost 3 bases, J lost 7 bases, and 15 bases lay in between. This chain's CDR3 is CASSLFAGEVEAFF. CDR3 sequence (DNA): TGTGCCAGCAGTTTGTTCGCGGGGGAAGTTGAAGCTTTCTTT.

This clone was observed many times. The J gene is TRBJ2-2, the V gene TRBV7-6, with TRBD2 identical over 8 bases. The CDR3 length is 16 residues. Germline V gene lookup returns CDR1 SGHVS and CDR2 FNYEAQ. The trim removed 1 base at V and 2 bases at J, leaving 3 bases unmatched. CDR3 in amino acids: CASSLEVAGNTGELFF. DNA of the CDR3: TGTGCCAGCAGCTTAGAGGTAGCGGGAAACACCGGGGAGCTGTTTTTT.

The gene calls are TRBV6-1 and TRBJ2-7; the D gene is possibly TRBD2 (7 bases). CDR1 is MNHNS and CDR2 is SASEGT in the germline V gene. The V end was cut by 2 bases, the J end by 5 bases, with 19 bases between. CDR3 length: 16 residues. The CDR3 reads CASSESGGAIYDEQYF. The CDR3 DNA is TGTGCCAGCAGTGAATCTGGGGGGGCCATCTACGACGAGCAGTACTTC.

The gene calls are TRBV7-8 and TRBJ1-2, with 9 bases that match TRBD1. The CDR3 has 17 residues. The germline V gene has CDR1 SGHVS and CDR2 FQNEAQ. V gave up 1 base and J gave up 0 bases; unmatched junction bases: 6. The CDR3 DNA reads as TGTGCCAGCAGCTTAGAGGGGACAGGGCACCCTAACTATGGCTACACCTTC. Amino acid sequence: CASSLEGTGHPNYGYTF.